This T cell receptor (beta chain) was profiled in a study of identical twins. Donors uniformly comprised healthy Caucasians. Unique molecular identifiers were present on cDNA, and template switching added a universal primer site. MiXCR, applied by TCRdb to the 5' RACE reads, yields one record per CDR3 protein. The sample contains about 690,000 distinct CDR3 sequences, 5.5% to 6.5% of which appear only once. This clonotype was counted ten times or more. Trimming shortened V by 4 bases and J by 0 bases, and 11 bases separated the two germline ends. Germline V gene data show CDR1 as LGHNA and CDR2 as YNFKEQ. CDR3 length: 15 residues.

The genes are TRBV4-2 and TRBJ2-3; D is uncertain. Sequencing was carried out using naive T cells sorted from blood. This clonotype was obtained from a man between 18 and 35 years old in good health. In DNA, the CDR3 is TGTGCCAGCAGCCCGGCGGACGGCAGCACAGATACGCAGTATTTT. The encoded protein is CASSPADGSTDTQYF.